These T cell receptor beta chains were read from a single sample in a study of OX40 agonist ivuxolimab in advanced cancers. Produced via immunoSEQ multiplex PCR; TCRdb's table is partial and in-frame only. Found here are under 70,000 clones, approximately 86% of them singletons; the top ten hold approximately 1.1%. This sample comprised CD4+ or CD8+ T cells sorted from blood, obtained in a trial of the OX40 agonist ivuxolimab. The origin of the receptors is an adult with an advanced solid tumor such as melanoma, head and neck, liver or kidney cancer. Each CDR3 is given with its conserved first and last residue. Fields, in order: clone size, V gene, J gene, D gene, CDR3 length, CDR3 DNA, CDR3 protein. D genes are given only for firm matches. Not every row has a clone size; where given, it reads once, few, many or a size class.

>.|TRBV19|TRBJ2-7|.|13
TGTGCCAGTAGTATGGTCCTTTCCTACGAGCAGTACTTC
CASSMVLSYEQYF
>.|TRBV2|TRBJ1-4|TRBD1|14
TGTGCCAGCAGTGGTAACAGGGGTTCTGAAAAACTGTTTTTT
CASSGNRGSEKLFF
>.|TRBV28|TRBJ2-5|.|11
TGTGCCAGCAGGACGCAAGAGACCCAGTACTTC
CASRTQETQYF
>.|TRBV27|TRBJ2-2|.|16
TGTGCCAGCAGTTTTCAGGGAACCGCGAACACCGGGGAGCTGTTTTTT
CASSFQGTANTGELFF
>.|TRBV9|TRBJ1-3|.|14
TGTGCCAGCAGCGTAGGAACTCCTGGAAACACCATATATTTT
CASSVGTPGNTIYF
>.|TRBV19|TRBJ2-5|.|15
TGTGCCAGTAGTACATCCCACGCGTCGCAAGAGACCCAGTACTTC
CASSTSHASQETQYF
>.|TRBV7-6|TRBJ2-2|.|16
TGTGCCAGCAGCTTAGCCGCTGCGAGGGCGACCGGGGAGCTGTTTTTT
CASSLAAARATGELFF
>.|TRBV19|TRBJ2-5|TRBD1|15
TGTGCCAGTAGTTCGGGACAGGGGGCTGTAGAGACCCAGTACTTC
CASSSGQGAVETQYF
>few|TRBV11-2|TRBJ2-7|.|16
TGTGCCAGCAGCTTGTGGGCGGACAGCCGAGGGGACGAGCAGTACTTC
CASSLWADSRGDEQYF
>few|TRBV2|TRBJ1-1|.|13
TGTGCCAGCAGTGGACAGTTGAACACTGAAGCTTTCTTT
CASSGQLNTEAFF
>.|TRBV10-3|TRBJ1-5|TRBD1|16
TGTGCCATCAGTCCGGACAGGGGAGATAGCAATCAGCCCCAGCATTTT
CAISPDRGDSNQPQHF
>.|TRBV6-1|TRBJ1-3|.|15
TGTGCCAGCAGAATGGCTGGACGGTTCGGAAACACCATATATTTT
CASRMAGRFGNTIYF
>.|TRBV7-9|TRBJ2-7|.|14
TGTGCCAGCAGCCCAACAGGGTCCTCTTACGAGCAGTACTTC
CASSPTGSSYEQYF
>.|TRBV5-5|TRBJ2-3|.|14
TGTGCCAGCAGCTTGCAGGTCCTCACAGATACGCAGTATTTT
CASSLQVLTDTQYF
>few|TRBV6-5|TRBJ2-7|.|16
TGTGCCAGCAGTTACTCGAGAACAGGGTTTGCCTACGAGCAGTACTTC
CASSYSRTGFAYEQYF
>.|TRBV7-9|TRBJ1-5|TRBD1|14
TGTGCCAGCAGCCGGACAGGGGTCGGTCAGCCCCAGCATTTT
CASSRTGVGQPQHF
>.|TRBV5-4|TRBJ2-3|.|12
TGTGCCAGCAGCCAGCTACGAGATACGCAGTATTTT
CASSQLRDTQYF
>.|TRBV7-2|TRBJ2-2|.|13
TGTGCCAGCAGCTTAGAAAGTCTCGGGGAGCTGTTTTTT
CASSLESLGELFF
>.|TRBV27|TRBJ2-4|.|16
TGTGCCAGCAGTTTATGGGGAGATCTAGCCAAAAACATTCAGTACTTC
CASSLWGDLAKNIQYF
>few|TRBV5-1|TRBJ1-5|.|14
TGCGCCAGCAGCCCGGACGGTAATGATCAGCCCCAGCATTTT
CASSPDGNDQPQHF
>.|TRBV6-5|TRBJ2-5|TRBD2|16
TGTGCCAGCAGTTCCTACTTGGGGGGGTTCCAAGAGACCCAGTACTTC
CASSSYLGGFQETQYF
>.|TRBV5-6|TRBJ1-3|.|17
TGTGCCAGCAGCATGGACAGCTTAACCCTCTCTGGAAACACCATATATTTT
CASSMDSLTLSGNTIYF
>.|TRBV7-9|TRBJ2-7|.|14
TGTGCCAGCAGCTTAATCGACAGTCCCCCCGAGCAGTACTTC
CASSLIDSPPEQYF